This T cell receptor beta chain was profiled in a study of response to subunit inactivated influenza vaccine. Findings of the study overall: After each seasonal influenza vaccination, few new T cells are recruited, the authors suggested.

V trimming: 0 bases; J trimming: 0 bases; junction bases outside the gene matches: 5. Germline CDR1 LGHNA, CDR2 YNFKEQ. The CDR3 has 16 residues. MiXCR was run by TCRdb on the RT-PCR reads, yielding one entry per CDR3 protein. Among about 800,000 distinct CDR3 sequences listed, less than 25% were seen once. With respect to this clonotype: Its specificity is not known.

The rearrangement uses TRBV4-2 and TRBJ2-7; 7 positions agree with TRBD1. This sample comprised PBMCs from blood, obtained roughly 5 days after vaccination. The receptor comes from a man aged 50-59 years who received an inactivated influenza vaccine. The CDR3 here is CASSQESGQSSYEQYF. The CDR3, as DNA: TGTGCCAGCAGCCAAGAATCGGGACAGAGCTCCTACGAGCAGTACTTC.